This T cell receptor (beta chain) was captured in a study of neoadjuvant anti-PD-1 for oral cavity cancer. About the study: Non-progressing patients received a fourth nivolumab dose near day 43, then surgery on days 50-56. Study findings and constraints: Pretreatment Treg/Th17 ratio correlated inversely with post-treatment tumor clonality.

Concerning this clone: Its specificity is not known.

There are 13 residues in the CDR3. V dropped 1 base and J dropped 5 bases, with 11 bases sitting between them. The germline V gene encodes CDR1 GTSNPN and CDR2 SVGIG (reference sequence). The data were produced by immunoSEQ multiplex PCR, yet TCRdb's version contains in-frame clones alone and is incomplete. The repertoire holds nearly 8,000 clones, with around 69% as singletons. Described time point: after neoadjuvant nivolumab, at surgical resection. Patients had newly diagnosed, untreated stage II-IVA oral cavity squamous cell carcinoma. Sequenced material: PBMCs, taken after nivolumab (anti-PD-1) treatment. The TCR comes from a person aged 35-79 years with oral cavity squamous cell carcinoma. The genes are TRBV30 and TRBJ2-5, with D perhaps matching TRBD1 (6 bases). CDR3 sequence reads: CAWSATGQETQYF. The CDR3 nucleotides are TGTGCCTGGAGTGCCACAGGGCAGGAGACCCAGTACTTC.